One sample yielded the 6 T cell receptor beta chains listed below, sequenced in a study of shared clonotypes between healthy human individuals. The method was immunoSEQ multiplex PCR; TCRdb's version includes in-frame clones alone and lacks a portion of them. The table has about 2 million clones, about 95% seen once. It was CD45RO-negative cells, positively selected for CCR7, that made up naive CD8 cells, with terminally differentiated effector memory CD45RA+ cells excluded. Sequenced: naive CD8+ T cells sorted from blood. These receptors were collected from a man younger than 30 in good health.

The genes are TRBV6-1 and TRBJ2-7; possibly TRBD1 or TRBD2 for D (5 bases each). The germline V and J ends were trimmed by 6 bases and 1 base, with 13 bases remaining between them. The CDR3 extends over 14 amino acids. From germline, CDR1 is MNHNS and CDR2 SASEGT. The CDR3 is CASSFRGVSYEQYF. The CDR3 coding sequence is TGTGCCAGCAGCTTCCGAGGGGTATCCTACGAGCAGTACTTC.

The chain has TRBV18 and TRBJ1-5; a weak D match, TRBD1 (5 bases). Trimming took off 1 base at V and 5 bases at J, with 6 bases between the two ends. The CDR3 is made up of 13 amino acids. Germline V gene sequence: CDR1 KGHSH, CDR2 LQKENI. The CDR3 protein is CASSPRGDQPQHF. The CDR3 region has the DNA TGTGCCAGCTCACCACGGGGGGATCAGCCCCAGCATTTT.

V and J are TRBV9 and TRBJ2-1; D is ambiguous. Looked up from germline, CDR1 is SGDLS and CDR2 is YYNGEE. V was shortened by 5 bases and J by 4 bases, with 10 bases between the two germline ends. The CDR3 length is 13 residues. CDR3 DNA sequence: TGTGCCAGCAGTTTGAGTACGTACAATGAGCAGTTCTTC. Translated: CASSLSTYNEQFF. Full variable domain (outside the CDR3, taken from reference TRBV9 and TRBJ2-1): DSGVTQTPKHLITATGQRVTLRCSPRSGDLSVYWYQQSLDQGLQFLIQYYNGEERAKGNILERFSAQQFPDLHSELNLSSLELGDSALYFCASSLSTYNEQFFGPGTRLTVL.

The V and J genes are TRBV6-1 and TRBJ2-5, with 13 bases identical to TRBD2. V shed 4 bases, J shed 6 bases, and the junction held 8 bases outside the gene matches. This CDR3 is built from 16 residues. CDR1 and CDR2 from the germline V gene are MNHNS and SASEGT. CDR3 in amino acids: CASSGTSGGYEKTQYF. The CDR3, as DNA: TGTGCCAGCAGTGGGACTAGCGGGGGCTATGAGAAGACCCAGTACTTC.

The chain has TRBV28 and TRBJ2-3; 9 bases map to TRBD1. There are 14 residues in the CDR3. After removal of 2 bases from V and 4 bases from J, the junction contained 1 base not matched to a gene. The V gene's germline CDR1 is MDHEN and CDR2 SYDVKM. CDR3 loop: CASSLGTGSDTQYF. The CDR3 DNA sequence: TGTGCCAGCAGTTTAGGGACAGGGTCAGATACGCAGTATTTT.

The chain carries TRBV5-1 and TRBJ1-6; D uncertain. V was trimmed by 0 bases and J by 10 bases, leaving 11 bases between them. CDR1 and CDR2 from the germline V gene are SGHRS and YFSETQ. CDR3 length: 14 residues. CDR3 protein: CASSLVGDESPLHF. In DNA, the CDR3 is TGCGCCAGCAGCTTGGTGGGAGATGAATCACCCCTCCACTTT.